A single sample is the source of the 20 T cell receptor beta chains below, sequenced in a study of blood T cells in healthy people across ages. A second roughly 6 to 11 cycle PCR used barcoded and J-beta primers. TCRdb fed the 5' RACE reads into MiXCR, producing one record per CDR3 protein. The table includes about 570,000 distinct CDR3 sequences, about 26% detected once. Sequenced input: blood. The source is a woman in her 70s in good health.

This clonotype was seen more than once but under ten times. The V gene is TRBV25-1, the J gene TRBJ1-2, with a tentative D call TRBD1 (5 bases). CDR3 size: 14 residues. Looked up from germline, CDR1 is MGHDK and CDR2 is SYGVNS. V was pared by 3 bases and J by 4 bases, with 12 bases between. The CDR3 DNA follows: TGTGCCAGCAGTGACATCTCAGGGATCTATGGCTACACCTTC. Protein sequence: CASSDISGIYGYTF.

The chain employs TRBV6-5 and TRBJ2-1, with D tentatively TRBD2 (6 bases). The CDR3 has 16 residues. Trimming shortened V by 0 bases and J by 1 base, and 10 bases separated the two germline ends. Germline CDR1 reads MNHEY; CDR2 reads SVGAGI. In DNA form, the CDR3 reads TGTGCCAGCAGTTACTCGGGGCGGGGATCCTACAATGAGCAGTTCTTC. This sequence encodes CASSYSGRGSYNEQFF.

In this sample, this clonotype turned up a few times. V usage is TRBV15 and J usage is TRBJ1-5, with D hard to call. Germline V gene lookup returns CDR1 LNHNV and CDR2 YYDKDF (reference sequence). The CDR3 loop spans 15 amino acids. Trimming took 0 bases from V and 5 from J, leaving 11 bases between them. CDR3 region: CATSRDAGSHQPQHF. DNA for the CDR3: TGTGCCACCAGCAGAGATGCGGGCAGCCATCAGCCCCAGCATTTT.

The chain is built from TRBV4-3 and TRBJ2-1; 12 nucleotides line up with TRBD2. Per germline, CDR1 LGHNA and CDR2 YSLEER. This CDR3 is built from 15 residues. J was trimmed by 7 bases and V by 5 bases; bases with no gene match: 6. CDR3 protein: CASSDLGLAGNEQFF. The DNA for the CDR3 is TGCGCCAGCAGCGACCTAGGACTAGCGGGAAATGAGCAGTTCTTC.

The chain has TRBV7-2 and TRBJ1-2; D uncertain. The CDR3 covers 14 residues. The V and J ends lost 5 bases and 8 bases respectively, with 18 bases between them. Germline values: CDR1 SGHTA, CDR2 FQGNSA. The CDR3 nucleotides are TGTGCCAGCAGCCTGGGCTCAGGTCAATTCGGCTACACCTTC. Translation gives CASSLGSGQFGYTF.

The J gene is TRBJ1-2, the V gene TRBV29-1; 7 bases are shared with TRBD1. CDR3 length equals 14 residues. Germline lookup yields CDR1 SQVTM and CDR2 ANQGSEA. J gave up 3 bases and V 3 bases, and 7 bases lay outside the gene matches. Here the CDR3 DNA reads TGCAGCGTTGACCTCAGGGGGGAACACTATGGCTACACCTTC. It yields the protein CSVDLRGEHYGYTF.

In this sample, this clonotype turned up once. This rearrangement joins TRBV5-1 to TRBJ2-7, with TRBD1 matching 10 bases. V gave up 7 bases and J gave up 2 bases; unmatched junction bases: 9. The CDR3 is 15 residues long. Germline V gene lookup returns CDR1 SGHRS and CDR2 YFSETQ. The CDR3: CASDRGTGETYEQYF. The CDR3 nucleotides are TGCGCCAGCGACAGGGGGACAGGGGAGACCTACGAGCAGTACTTC. Together with reference TRBV5-1 and TRBJ2-7, the CDR3 gives the full variable domain: KAGVTQTPRYLIKTRGQQVTLSCSPISGHRSVSWYQQTPGQGLQFLFEYFSETQRNKGNFPGRFSGRQFSNSRSEMNVSTLELGDSALYLCASDRGTGETYEQYFGPGTRLTVT.

The CDR3 sequence: CASSDGPLRTNEKLFF. The DNA for the CDR3 is TGCGCCAGCAGCGACGGGCCGTTGAGGACTAATGAAAAACTGTTTTTT. The genes are TRBV5-1 and TRBJ1-4; no definite D call. CDR1 is SGHRS, CDR2 YFSETQ, per germline. Trimming shortened V by 4 bases and J by 2 bases, and 15 bases separated the two germline ends. This CDR3 region has 16 residues.

V and J are TRBV27 and TRBJ1-4; TRBD1 agrees at 11 bases. Per germline, CDR1 MNHEY and CDR2 SMNVEV (reference sequence). V dropped 5 bases and J dropped 7; count of bases not matched to a gene: 6. This CDR3 has 15 residues. The CDR3 sequence: CASSTPGQGVEKLFF. CDR3 coding DNA: TGTGCCAGCAGTACCCCGGGACAGGGGGTTGAAAAACTGTTTTTT.

The V call is TRBV30, the J call TRBJ1-4; possible D gene TRBD1, 5 bases. Germline V gene data show CDR1 as GTSNPN and CDR2 as SVGIG (reference sequence). V lost 1 base and J lost 6, with 15 bases in between. The CDR3 length is 15 residues. This CDR3 is CAWSGQTAGYEKLFF. Written as DNA, the CDR3 is TGTGCCTGGAGTGGACAGACGGCAGGTTATGAAAAACTGTTTTTT.

About this clonotype itself: Germline and junction disagree at one end, which may indicate a read error. The chain recombines TRBV7-6 with TRBJ2-5; unclear D gene. CDR3 length equals 13 residues. Per the germline V gene, CDR1 is SGHVS and CDR2 is FNYEAQ. The DNA of the CDR3 is TGTGCCAGCAGCTTAGGACTTTTCTACGAGCAGTGCTTC. Its translation is CASSLGLFYEQCF. Filled out from reference TRBV7-6 and TRBJ2-5, the complete variable domain reads GAGVSQSPRYKVTKRGQDVALRCDPISGHVSLYWYRQALGQGPEFLTYFNYEAQQDKSGLPNDRFSAERPEGSISTLTIQRTEQRDSAMYRCASSLGLFYEQCFGPGTRLLVL.

This clonotype was detected only a few times. The chain carries TRBV10-3 and TRBJ1-2; the match to TRBD1 covers 8 bases. V shed 4 bases and J 7 bases; nucleotides not matched to a gene: 11. The germline CDR1 and CDR2 sequences are ENHRY and SYGVKD. The CDR3 covers 15 residues. CDR3 sequence: CAISAPGTGEGGYTF. The CDR3 nucleotides are TGTGCCATCAGTGCCCCCGGGACAGGAGAGGGTGGCTACACCTTC.

This clonotype was counted many times. The gene calls are TRBV4-3 and TRBJ2-7; D tentatively fits TRBD1 or TRBD2 (5 bases each). This CDR3 is built from 17 residues. Germline V gene sequence: CDR1 LGHNA, CDR2 YSLEER. The V end lost 0 bases, the J end lost 7 bases, and 22 bases lay between the germline ends. CDR3 in amino acids: CASSQDLGRDPEWEQYF. CDR3 DNA: TGCGCCAGCAGCCAAGACTTAGGCCGGGACCCCGAGTGGGAGCAGTACTTC.

J is TRBJ1-5 and V is TRBV12-3 or TRBV12-4, with D possibly being TRBD1 (5 bases). Trimming removed 3 bases from V and 6 bases from J, with 9 bases in between. The CDR3 covers 13 residues. The CDR3 nucleotides are TGTGCCAGCAGTTTGTGGGGGTCTCAGCCCCAGCATTTT. As protein: CASSLWGSQPQHF.

The CDR3 nucleotides are TGTGCCAGCTACGGGAGCACAGATACGCAGTATTTT. It encodes CASYGSTDTQYF. The chain couples TRBV28 to TRBJ2-3; D gene unclear. V shed 8 bases and J shed 0 bases, with 6 bases lying between them. Germline CDR1 and CDR2: MDHEN and SYDVKM. CDR3 length equals 12 residues.

This rearrangement joins TRBV4-3 to TRBJ2-3, with D possibly called TRBD1 or TRBD2 (5 bases each). V was shortened by 1 base and J by 0 bases, with 11 bases between the two germline ends. The germline gives CDR1 LGHNA, CDR2 YSLEER. CDR3 length: 16 amino acids. CDR3 sequence reads: CASSQGPWGSTDTQYF. In DNA form, the CDR3 reads TGCGCCAGCAGCCAAGGGCCCTGGGGGAGCACAGATACGCAGTATTTT.

The genes are TRBV6-6 and TRBJ2-5; 10 bases fit TRBD2. The V gene end was trimmed by 5 bases and the J gene end by 5 bases; junction bases not matched to a gene: 2. This CDR3 is 13 amino acids long. From germline, CDR1 is MNHNY and CDR2 SVGAGI (reference sequence). The CDR3 DNA sequence: TGTGCCAGCAGTGTACTAGCGGGGGAGACCCAGTACTTC. The encoded protein is CASSVLAGETQYF.

Concerning this clonotype: The junction and the germline gene differ at one end; a read error may be behind it. The chain has TRBV6-6 and TRBJ2-1; no definite D call. Germline CDR1 and CDR2: MNHNY and SVGAGI (reference sequence). The CDR3 sequence is 14 residues long. In DNA form, the CDR3 reads TGTGCCAGCAGCGGACCATTAGCCTACAATGGGCAGTTCTTC. The encoded protein is CASSGPLAYNGQFF.

This clonotype has only a few counts. The junction and the germline gene differ at one end; a read error may be behind it. J is TRBJ2-5 and V is TRBV3-1; D is perhaps TRBD2 (6 bases). The CDR3 covers 15 residues. The V gene's germline CDR1 is LGHDT and CDR2 YNNKEL (reference sequence). Here the CDR3 DNA reads TGTGCCAGCAGTCGAAACCTGGAGGGGTCAGGGACCCAGTGCTTC. This encodes CASSRNLEGSGTQCF.

CDR3 sequence (DNA): TGCAGCGGTCGGGAAGGGACTAGCGGGGATTACGAGCAGTACTTC. This sequence encodes CSGREGTSGDYEQYF. The chain has TRBV29-1 and TRBJ2-7; 13 bases map to TRBD2. The CDR3 has 15 residues. Germline V CDR1 and CDR2: SQVTM, ANQGSEA. With V trimmed by 7 bases and J by 4 bases, 10 bases remained unmatched.